The 3 T cell receptor beta chains presented below share a single source sample, sequenced in a study of blood T cell repertoires in COVID-19 (dated by TCRdb to the early 2020s). Receptor libraries were prepared by the immunoSEQ multiplex PCR assay. TCRdb's version of the immuneACCESS table is confined to in-frame rearrangements and falls short of the full clone set. An unresolved V gene accounts for under half of the shortfall where checked; the remainder is of unknown origin. Within this sample are under 150,000 clones, with about 80% of them counted one time only. Of the sample, 3.9% is held by the ten largest clones. The material sequenced was PBMCs or T cells enriched from blood (not recorded which). These receptors were obtained from a man aged 45-65 years in a cohort exposed to, infected with or recovered from COVID-19 (not recorded which).

The chain is built from TRBV9 and TRBJ2-5, with D maybe TRBD2 (5 bases). V was pared by 4 bases and J by 1 base, with 17 bases between. CDR3 size: 16 residues. Germline CDR1 is SGDLS and CDR2 is YYNGEE. The CDR3 DNA reads TGTGCCAGCAGCCCGGGCACTACTAGGATCCAAGAGACCCAGTACTTC. Translating gives CASSPGTTRIQETQYF.

The rearrangement uses TRBV2 and TRBJ1-1, with 9 bases matching TRBD1. Germline loops: CDR1 SNHLY, CDR2 FYNNEI. With 5 bases clipped from V and 4 bases from J, the junction kept 2 bases outside the gene matches. This CDR3 has 13 amino acids. The CDR3 nucleotides are TGTGCCAGCAGTCCGACAGGGGGCACTGAAGCTTTCTTT. As protein: CASSPTGGTEAFF.

The J gene is TRBJ1-2, the V gene TRBV28, with 7 bases lining up with TRBD1. This CDR3 region has 14 residues. Germline loops: CDR1 MDHEN, CDR2 SYDVKM. V was pared by 2 bases and J by 5 bases, with 5 bases of the junction left unmatched. CDR3 sequence: CASSLGKTGYGYTF. In DNA, the CDR3 is TGTGCCAGCAGTTTAGGGAAGACAGGGTATGGCTACACCTTC.